Listed below are T cell receptor beta chains from one sample, sequenced in a study of circulating and synovial CD4+ cells in juvenile arthritis. Some clones are missing from TCRdb's copy, which holds only in-frame ones; the method was immunoSEQ multiplex PCR. The sample includes over 13,000 clones, over 80% of them seen just once. Sequenced sample: CD4+ T cells from synovial fluid. The receptors come from a human patient with juvenile idiopathic arthritis. Some clones in this sample may be carry-over from other donors' samples. Both conserved end residues are part of each CDR3. The order of the fields is D gene, V gene, J gene, clone size, CDR3 protein, CDR3 DNA. The D gene is left open where the match is weak. The listing skips clone size in some rows; elsewhere it reads once, few, many or a size class.

>-|TRBV27|TRBJ2-7|once
CASVDRDNYEQYF
TGTGCCAGCGTGGACCGGGACAACTACGAGCAGTACTTC
>TRBD1|TRBV5-1|TRBJ1-2|-
CASSLLAGGWGYTF
TGCGCCAGCAGCTTGTTGGCAGGGGGTTGGGGCTACACCTTC
>-|TRBV13|TRBJ1-1|-
CASSSGTGYEAFF
TGTGCCAGCAGCTCCGGTACGGGATATGAAGCTTTCTTT
>-|TRBV11-1|TRBJ2-1|-
CASSLRPLGGDEQFF
TGTGCCAGCAGCTTAAGACCCCTCGGAGGCGATGAGCAGTTCTTC
>-|TRBV6-6|TRBJ1-5|-
CASLLATDQPQHF
TGTGCCAGCCTCCTAGCGACCGATCAGCCCCAGCATTTT
>-|TRBV6-5|TRBJ1-2|-
CASAQSYGYTF
TGTGCCAGCGCACAGAGCTATGGCTACACCTTC
>TRBD1|TRBV2|TRBJ1-1|-
CASLEDRVPNTEAFF
TGTGCCAGTTTAGAAGACAGGGTGCCCAACACTGAAGCTTTCTTT
>TRBD1|TRBV25-1|TRBJ2-7|-
CASSEDRAPYEQYF
TGTGCCAGCAGTGAAGACAGGGCCCCCTACGAGCAGTACTTC
>-|TRBV29-1|TRBJ2-3|-
CSVEPISGRGKRDTQYF
TGCAGCGTTGAACCCATTTCCGGACGGGGGAAGCGGGATACGCAGTATTTT
>TRBD1|TRBV7-9|TRBJ2-5|-
CATGGDRGPRETQYF
TGTGCCACGGGTGGGGACAGGGGACCTAGAGAGACCCAGTACTTC
>-|TRBV10-2|TRBJ2-1|-
CASSVSKMGASYNEQFF
TGCGCCAGCAGTGTCTCGAAGATGGGGGCCAGCTACAATGAGCAGTTCTTC
>-|TRBV28|TRBJ1-1|-
CASSLNQGDTEAFF
TGTGCCAGCAGTTTAAATCAGGGTGACACTGAAGCTTTCTTT
>-|TRBV10-3|TRBJ1-3|-
CAINEGYSGNTIYF
TGTGCCATCAACGAGGGTTACTCTGGAAACACCATATATTTT
>TRBD2|TRBV4-1|TRBJ2-3|-
CASSQRGGGGADTQYF
TGCGCCAGCAGCCAACGGGGGGGCGGGGGCGCAGATACGCAGTATTTT
>-|TRBV6-6|TRBJ1-1|once
CASSYGEYTEAFF
TGTGCCAGCAGTTACGGAGAATACACTGAAGCTTTCTTT
>-|TRBV5-1|TRBJ2-1|-
CASSLRGQVEQFF
TGCGCCAGCAGCTTGAGGGGCCAGGTAGAGCAGTTCTTC
>-|TRBV6-5|TRBJ2-7|-
CASSYTPSYEQYF
TGTGCCAGCAGTTACACACCTTCCTACGAGCAGTACTTC
>TRBD1|TRBV10-3|TRBJ1-2|once
CAISPGTGNGYTF
TGTGCCATCAGTCCCGGGACAGGGAATGGCTACACCTTC
>TRBD2|TRBV4-2|TRBJ2-7|-
CASSQDLGAGLAGGPLNEQYF
TGTGCCAGCAGCCAAGATCTGGGGGCCGGACTAGCGGGGGGTCCTTTGAACGAGCAGTACTTC
>-|TRBV7-8|TRBJ1-2|-
CASSRGAVARGYTF
TGTGCCAGCAGCCGCGGGGCGGTGGCACGAGGCTACACCTTC
>-|TRBV7-3|TRBJ2-5|-
CASSSDYQETQYF
TGTGCCAGCAGCTCCGACTACCAAGAGACCCAGTACTTC
>-|TRBV18|TRBJ1-2|-
CASSPDNDYGYTF
TGTGCCAGCTCACCCGACAACGACTATGGCTACACCTTC
>TRBD2|TRBV6-1|TRBJ2-2|-
CASSERGGANTGELFF
TGTGCCAGCAGTGAAAGGGGAGGGGCCAACACCGGGGAGCTGTTTTTT
>-|TRBV29-1|TRBJ2-7|-
CSVIRDTVYEQYF
TGCAGCGTTATCCGGGACACCGTCTACGAGCAGTACTTC
>-|TRBV5-1|TRBJ2-7|-
CASSWGRSSYEQYF
TGCGCCAGCAGCTGGGGCCGCAGCTCCTACGAGCAGTACTTC
>TRBD2|TRBV9|TRBJ2-7|-
CASSVSGGTTEQYF
TGTGCCAGCAGCGTCAGCGGGGGGACAACAGAGCAGTACTTC
>-|TRBV2|TRBJ1-2|-
CACAAGVLVGYTF
TGTGCCTGCGCGGCCGGGGTCCTCGTAGGCTACACCTTC
>-|TRBV11-1|TRBJ1-1|-
CASSLGHRVNTEAFF
TGTGCCAGCAGCTTGGGACACAGGGTGAACACTGAAGCTTTCTTT
>TRBD1|TRBV2|TRBJ2-7|medium-sized
CASRLGQAAVYEQYF
TGTGCCAGCAGGCTGGGACAGGCCGCGGTCTACGAGCAGTACTTC
>-|TRBV12-5|TRBJ1-2|-
CASGLVQGFTYGYTF
TGTGCTAGTGGTTTGGTACAGGGATTTACCTATGGCTACACCTTC
>TRBD1|TRBV9|TRBJ1-6|-
CASRAPGQDNSPLHF
TGTGCCAGCAGGGCTCCGGGACAGGATAATTCACCCCTCCACTTT
>-|TRBV5-1|TRBJ2-1|once
CASSFTGTSYNEQFF
TGCGCCAGCAGCTTTACCGGGACAAGTTACAATGAGCAGTTCTTC
>-|TRBV5-4|TRBJ1-2|-
CASSRGESGYTF
TGTGCCAGCAGCCGGGGAGAGTCGGGCTACACCTTC
>-|TRBV6-6|TRBJ1-5|-
CASSYRGENQPQHF
TGTGCCAGCAGTTACCGGGGGGAAAATCAGCCCCAGCATTTT
>TRBD1|TRBV6-5|TRBJ2-7|-
CASSSPGTGKYEQYF
TGTGCCAGCAGTTCCCCCGGGACAGGGAAGTACGAGCAGTACTTC
>-|TRBV4-1|TRBJ2-7|-
CASSLRLTDTWAHEQYF
TGCGCCAGCAGCCTCCGTCTCACCGACACATGGGCCCACGAGCAGTACTTC
>-|TRBV27|TRBJ2-3|-
CASSFEANTDTQYF
TGTGCCAGCAGTTTCGAGGCCAACACAGATACGCAGTATTTT
>TRBD1|TRBV6-5|TRBJ2-4|once
CASSSTGTGINIQYF
TGTGCCAGCAGTTCGACCGGGACAGGGATAAACATTCAGTACTTC
>TRBD2|TRBV28|TRBJ2-1|-
CASSSPGTSGGSEQFF
TGTGCCAGCAGTTCGCCTGGGACTAGCGGGGGGAGTGAGCAGTTCTTC
>TRBD1|TRBV30|TRBJ2-6|-
CAWSLTGGGSGANVLTF
TGTGCCTGGAGTCTGACAGGGGGAGGCTCCGGGGCCAACGTCCTGACTTTC
>-|TRBV7-2|TRBJ1-5|-
CASSLWAVNQPQHF
TGTGCCAGCAGCTTATGGGCAGTCAATCAGCCCCAGCATTTT
>-|TRBV6-5|TRBJ1-3|-
CASSYSRASSGNTIYF
TGTGCCAGCAGTTACTCGAGGGCAAGCTCTGGAAACACCATATATTTT
>-|TRBV7-2|TRBJ2-5|-
CASSLDSETQYF
TGTGCCAGCAGCTTGGACAGCGAGACCCAGTACTTC
>TRBD1|TRBV7-8|TRBJ1-4|-
CASSAGTGGQKLFF
TGTGCCAGCAGCGCCGGGACAGGGGGGCAAAAACTGTTTTTT